This T cell receptor beta chain was sequenced for a study of a mutant IDH1 vaccine in newly diagnosed glioma. About the study: The initiation of vaccination occurred 4-6 weeks after radiotherapy alone, or with temozolomide cycles. Patients previously underwent radiotherapy, temozolomide, or both, and most underwent both. Study-level results: Patients mounted vaccine-induced immune responses in roughly 93% of cases.

Indicated time point: week 35, safety follow-up. Doses consisted of 300 ug of mutant IDH1 20-mer peptide each, paired with topical imiquimod. Astrocytomas that were new, WHO grade 3 or 4, IDH1-mutant and ATRX-lost were present in the donors. Using immunoSEQ multiplex PCR, the repertoire was profiled, and TCRdb retains in-frame clones only, with some absent. The repertoire holds tens of thousands of clones, with about 87% as singletons. For this clone: Its target is unknown.

Trimming removed 4 bases from V and 2 bases from J, with 14 bases in between. In germline, CDR1 is MNHNS, CDR2 SASEGT. CDR3 length equals 16 residues. V gene TRBV6-1 combines with J gene TRBJ2-2, with D uncertain. This TCR derives from a man under 40 with glioma. The starting material was PBMCs, obtained from a glioma patient whose treatment included an IDH1 peptide vaccine. In nucleotides, the CDR3 is TGTGCCAGCAGTGTACACCTACTCACCAACACCGGGGAGCTGTTTTTT. The encoded protein is CASSVHLLTNTGELFF.